The rows below give T cell receptor beta chains drawn from one sample of a study of Ad26.COV2.S vaccination and SARS-CoV-2 variants. Libraries were prepared by immunoSEQ multiplex PCR; TCRdb keeps only in-frame clonotypes and omits some of them. This sample yields almost 400,000 clones, of which roughly 90% are seen a single time; around 1.8% belongs to the top ten. Here the sequenced sample was peripheral blood, taken in a trial of Ad26.COV2.S vaccine versus placebo. Every receptor here comes from a person aged 18 to 65 who received the Ad26.COV2.S COVID-19 vaccine or a placebo. Both conserved end residues are trimmed from each CDR3.

TRBV5-4,TRBJ2-3,11,ASSLGAREDRY
TRBV5-5,TRBJ2-7,13,ASSSPDRVAYEQY
TRBV5-1,TRBJ2-2,14,ASSLPGGPNTGELF
TRBV27,TRBJ1-1,11,ASSWDRGTEAF
TRBV27,TRBJ1-1,12,ASSSWVANTEAF
TRBV19,TRBJ2-7,12,ASSIVSGTTEQY
TRBV5-4,TRBJ2-7,14,ASSSGLAGEIYEQY
TRBV5-5,TRBJ1-1,12,ASSPDGQGPEAF
TRBV11-2,TRBJ2-7,12,ASSRFDRVYEQY
TRBV19,TRBJ2-1,12,ASMGREWHNEQF
TRBV5-1,TRBJ1-4,13,ASSSWTGGHEKLF
TRBV5-5,TRBJ2-1,13,ASSRSGRAYNEQF
TRBV7-9,TRBJ2-1,13,ASSSQGRPGNEQF
TRBV12-3/TRBV12-4,TRBJ1-2,11,ASTGATSDGYT
TRBV6-4,TRBJ2-3,13,ASSFLAGGVDTQY
TRBV30,TRBJ2-3,15,AWSRGTSGSVLDTQY
TRBV7-9,TRBJ2-7,13,ASSLGVGRINEQY
TRBV5-6,TRBJ2-7,14,ASSPTPQGAKYEQY
TRBV16,TRBJ2-7,13,ASRLTSVDSYEQY
TRBV7-3,TRBJ2-2,12,ASSRQASTGELF
TRBV3-1/TRBV3-2,TRBJ1-1,13,ASSQGDSMGTEAF
TRBV5-1,TRBJ2-7,13,ASSLFPGQGYEQY
TRBV28,TRBJ1-5,11,ASVGGAYQPQH
TRBV6-5,TRBJ1-2,11,ASSSGQGGGYT
TRBV5-4,TRBJ2-3,14,ASSFDPGESPYTQY
TRBV28,TRBJ2-1,15,ASTTPGPGQGMNEQF
TRBV28,TRBJ2-3,12,ASSLVRETDTQY
TRBV28,TRBJ1-6,13,ASKVPTGGNSPLH
TRBV27,TRBJ1-1,12,ASSFSSGGLKAF
TRBV27,TRBJ1-2,10,ASRGTVGGYT
TRBV5-1,TRBJ2-7,13,ASSFWREITYEQY
TRBV6-1,TRBJ2-7,14,ASSDNWAGLSYEQY
TRBV11-2,TRBJ2-4,13,ASSSRDRAKNIQY
TRBV7-2,TRBJ2-3,11,ASSQGRTDTQY
TRBV2,TRBJ1-2,11,ASSERGGAGYT
TRBV7-9,TRBJ2-4,17,ASSLVRSEKDRVKNIQY
TRBV5-1,TRBJ2-1,13,ASSGPGQPYNEQF
TRBV5-6,TRBJ1-6,13,ASNRDGLLGSPLH
TRBV13,TRBJ2-7,11,ASSLVNGDREY
TRBV6-5,TRBJ2-3,12,ASRRGPSSDTQY
TRBV30,TRBJ2-2,9,AWSVPGELF
TRBV5-1,TRBJ2-3,14,ASSLDSAGGTDTQY
TRBV24-1,TRBJ1-1,10,ATSPGSTEAF
TRBV6-1,TRBJ2-7,11,ASSEEAGREQY
TRBV27,TRBJ1-1,14,ASSLQGGPTNTEAF
TRBV4-1,TRBJ2-2,13,ASSQRREGPGELF
TRBV14,TRBJ2-3,15,ASSPWDSPHIGDTQY
TRBV30,TRBJ2-5,15,AWRSRRASGQLETQY
TRBV15,TRBJ1-4,12,ATSRAQGGEKLF
TRBV19,TRBJ1-2,11,ASSTETLYGYT
TRBV30,TRBJ1-2,12,AWSVASANYGYT
TRBV7-8,TRBJ2-7,14,ASSLATSGRAGEQY
TRBV18,TRBJ1-2,11,ASSPDRIYGYT
TRBV9,TRBJ2-1,13,ASSVGLAAYNEQF
TRBV27,TRBJ2-7,12,ASSPVAGGYEQY
TRBV28,TRBJ2-3,11,ASSLPSTDTQY
TRBV7-8,TRBJ2-7,11,ASSSRQHYEQY
TRBV7-2,TRBJ1-4,15,ASSLPGRPAANEKLF
TRBV7-9,TRBJ2-7,10,ASSNSPYEQY
TRBV19,TRBJ1-1,12,ASSSPGQGIEAF